One and the same sample provided the 16 T cell receptor beta chains below, sequenced in a study of cytomegalovirus exposure and HLA in healthy donors. PCR used 60 Vbeta primers and 13 Jbeta primers. Assay: immunoSEQ multiplex PCR; the TCRdb copy retains only in-frame clones and omits some. The repertoire holds some 98,000 clones, with around 80% as singletons. Sequenced sample: PBMCs. Receptors were obtained from a man aged 18 to 30 in good health and CMV-seropositive.

The chain links TRBV5-1 to TRBJ1-2; tentatively, D is TRBD1 (5 bases). CDR1 and CDR2 from the germline V gene are SGHRS and YFSETQ. V lost 0 bases, J lost 5 bases, and 8 bases lay in between. The CDR3 is made up of 13 amino acids. DNA of the CDR3: TGCGCCAGCAGCTTGGGGGGGGAATATGGCTACACCTTC. Encoded protein: CASSLGGEYGYTF.

The chain combines TRBV5-8 with TRBJ2-3; possible D gene TRBD2, 6 bases. V was shortened by 4 bases and J by 2 bases, with 11 bases between the two germline ends. The CDR3 extends over 14 amino acids. CDR1 SGHTS and CDR2 YDEGEE come from the germline V gene. The CDR3 loop reads CASSRGSYTDTQYF. CDR3 DNA: TGTGCCAGCAGCCGGGGGAGTTACACAGATACGCAGTATTTT.

The chain joins TRBV7-9 to TRBJ2-7, with TRBD1 matching over 9 bases. The J segment lost 4 bases and the V segment lost 4 bases, leaving 5 bases of the junction unmatched. The germline CDR1 and CDR2 sequences are SEHNR and FQNEAQ (reference sequence). The CDR3 contains 14 residues. CDR3 in amino acids: CASSSDRGVYEQYF. Here the CDR3 DNA reads TGTGCCAGCAGCTCGGACAGGGGAGTTTACGAGCAGTACTTC.

The rearrangement joins TRBV2 to TRBJ1-3; 8 bases match TRBD1. The CDR3 extends over 18 amino acids. V gave up 3 bases and J gave up 3 bases; unmatched junction bases: 13. The V gene's germline CDR1 is SNHLY and CDR2 FYNNEI. CDR3 region: CASSERTGTGWRGNTIYF. As DNA, the CDR3 is TGTGCCAGCAGTGAGCGGACAGGGACCGGATGGCGTGGAAACACCATATATTTT.

V gene TRBV5-1 combines with J gene TRBJ1-2; 7 bases match TRBD1. Germline V gene lookup returns CDR1 SGHRS and CDR2 YFSETQ. There are 14 residues in the CDR3. J was trimmed by 4 bases and V by 4 bases; bases with no gene match: 7. The CDR3 region is CASSPGQEIYGYTF. The CDR3 nucleotides are TGCGCCAGCAGCCCCGGACAGGAAATCTATGGCTACACCTTC. Full variable domain (remainder filled in from reference TRBV5-1 and TRBJ1-2): KAGVTQTPRYLIKTRGQQVTLSCSPISGHRSVSWYQQTPGQGLQFLFEYFSETQRNKGNFPGRFSGRQFSNSRSEMNVSTLELGDSALYLCASSPGQEIYGYTFGSGTRLTVV.

The chain recombines TRBV9 with TRBJ2-3, with 9 bases aligning to TRBD2. The CDR3 loop spans 20 amino acids. Unmatched junction bases numbered 18, after V lost 3 bases and J lost 1 base. CDR1 SGDLS and CDR2 YYNGEE come from the germline V gene. CDR3 nucleotides: TGTGCCAGCAGCGGGGGTGGTATGGTAGCGGGGGCTGGGGGCACAGATACGCAGTATTTT. Translated: CASSGGGMVAGAGGTDTQYF.

The CDR3 loop is CASSIGQGIDTEAFF. The CDR3 nucleotides are TGTGCCAGTAGTATAGGGCAGGGAATTGATACTGAAGCTTTCTTT. The gene calls are TRBV19 and TRBJ1-1; D might be TRBD1 (5 bases). Trimming left V 1 base short and J 5 bases short, with 14 bases between. Germline CDR1 and CDR2: LNHDA and SQIVND (reference sequence). The CDR3 extends over 15 amino acids.

This clone was seen a handful of times. The chain joins TRBV6-5 to TRBJ1-5, with 8 bases aligning to TRBD1. The CDR3 loop spans 15 amino acids. The V gene end was trimmed by 6 bases and the J gene end by 3 bases; junction bases not matched to a gene: 7. Looked up from germline, CDR1 is MNHEY and CDR2 is SVGAGI. The DNA of the CDR3 is TGTGCCAGCAGCCAGCGACAGGGGTTCAATCAGCCCCAGCATTTT. Translation: CASSQRQGFNQPQHF.

The chain recombines TRBV11-3 with TRBJ1-1, with D unresolved. Germline V CDR1 and CDR2: SGHNT, YENEEA. The CDR3 runs to 13 residues. V was cut by 2 bases and J by 1 base, with 5 bases left in between. The CDR3 region is CASSLTANTEAFF. Written as DNA, the CDR3 is TGTGCCAGCAGCTTAACAGCGAACACTGAAGCTTTCTTT.

The chain is built from TRBV4-2 and TRBJ2-7; D perhaps matches TRBD2 (6 bases). The CDR3 contains 15 residues. Germline CDR1 and CDR2: LGHNA and YNFKEQ. Trimming took off 0 bases at V and 0 bases at J, with 9 bases between the two ends. This CDR3 reads CASSQEKLASYEQYF. CDR3 DNA sequence: TGTGCCAGCAGCCAAGAGAAACTAGCCTCCTACGAGCAGTACTTC.

The J gene is TRBJ1-1, the V gene TRBV18; weak D call: TRBD1 (6 bases). Per the germline V gene, CDR1 is KGHSH and CDR2 is LQKENI. The CDR3 loop spans 15 amino acids. Trimming took 3 bases from V and 4 from J, leaving 15 bases between them. The chain's CDR3 is CASSPGGRVITEAFF. DNA of the CDR3: TGTGCCAGCTCACCGGGGGGGCGAGTGATCACTGAAGCTTTCTTT.

The chain links TRBV28 to TRBJ1-1; D is unclear. CDR1 and CDR2 (germline): MDHEN, SYDVKM. The length of the CDR3 is 14 residues. The V end was cut by 5 bases, the J end by 10 bases, with 20 bases between. The CDR3, as DNA: TGTGCCAGCAGTGACTCCGCGGGCAGACGTACAGCTTTCTTT. Translated: CASSDSAGRRTAFF.

This chain joins TRBV7-2 and TRBJ2-5; tentative D call: TRBD2 (5 bases). The CDR3 covers 15 residues. With 3 bases removed from V and 1 base from J, the gap between germline ends came to 12 bases. The germline V gene encodes CDR1 SGHTA and CDR2 FQGNSA. The CDR3 DNA sequence: TGTGCCAGCAGCTTCGGGGAAACCTCCCAAGAGACCCAGTACTTC. As protein: CASSFGETSQETQYF.

This clone has just a few counts. V is TRBV7-6 and J is TRBJ2-3, with D possibly matching TRBD2 (7 bases). This CDR3 comprises 16 residues. Trimming took off 5 bases at V and 2 bases at J, with 17 bases between the two ends. Germline lookup yields CDR1 SGHVS and CDR2 FNYEAQ. The CDR3 reads CASSLHLGGPTDTQYF. The CDR3 DNA sequence: TGTGCCAGCAGCCTCCATTTGGGGGGGCCCACAGATACGCAGTATTTT.

In this sample, this clone turned up once. CDR3 amino acids: CASSLYQYNEQFF. Here the CDR3 DNA reads TGCGCCAGCAGCTTATACCAGTACAATGAGCAGTTCTTC. The chain combines TRBV5-1 with TRBJ2-1; D unclear. The CDR3 runs 13 residues. Trimming removed 2 bases at V and 4 bases at J, with 7 bases between. Per germline, CDR1 SGHRS and CDR2 YFSETQ.

V is TRBV5-1 and J is TRBJ2-1, with 8 bases identical to TRBD1. The junction had 5 bases not matched to a gene; V was cut back by 1 base and J by 5 bases. Germline CDR1 SGHRS, CDR2 YFSETQ. This CDR3 is 15 amino acids long. CDR3 bases: TGCGCCAGCAGCTTGAGGACAGGGTCCAACAATGAGCAGTTCTTC. Translation gives CASSLRTGSNNEQFF.